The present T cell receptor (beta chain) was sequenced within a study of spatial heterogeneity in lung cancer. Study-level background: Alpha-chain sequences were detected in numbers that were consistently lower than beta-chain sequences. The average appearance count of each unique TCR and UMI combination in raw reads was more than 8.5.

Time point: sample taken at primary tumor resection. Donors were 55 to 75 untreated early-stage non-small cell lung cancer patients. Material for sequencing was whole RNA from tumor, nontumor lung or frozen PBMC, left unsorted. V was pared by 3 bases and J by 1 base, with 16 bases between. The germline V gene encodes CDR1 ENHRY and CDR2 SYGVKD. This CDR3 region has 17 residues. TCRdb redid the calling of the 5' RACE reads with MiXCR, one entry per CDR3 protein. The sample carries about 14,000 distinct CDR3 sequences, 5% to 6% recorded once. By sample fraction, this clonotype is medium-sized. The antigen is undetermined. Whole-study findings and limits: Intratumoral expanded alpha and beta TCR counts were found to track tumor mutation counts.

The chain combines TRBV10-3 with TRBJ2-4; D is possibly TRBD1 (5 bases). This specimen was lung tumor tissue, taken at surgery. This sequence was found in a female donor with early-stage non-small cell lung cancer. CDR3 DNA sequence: TGTGCCATCAGTGAACCGACAGCGACGGGTGCCAAAAACATTCAGTACTTC. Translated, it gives CAISEPTATGAKNIQYF.